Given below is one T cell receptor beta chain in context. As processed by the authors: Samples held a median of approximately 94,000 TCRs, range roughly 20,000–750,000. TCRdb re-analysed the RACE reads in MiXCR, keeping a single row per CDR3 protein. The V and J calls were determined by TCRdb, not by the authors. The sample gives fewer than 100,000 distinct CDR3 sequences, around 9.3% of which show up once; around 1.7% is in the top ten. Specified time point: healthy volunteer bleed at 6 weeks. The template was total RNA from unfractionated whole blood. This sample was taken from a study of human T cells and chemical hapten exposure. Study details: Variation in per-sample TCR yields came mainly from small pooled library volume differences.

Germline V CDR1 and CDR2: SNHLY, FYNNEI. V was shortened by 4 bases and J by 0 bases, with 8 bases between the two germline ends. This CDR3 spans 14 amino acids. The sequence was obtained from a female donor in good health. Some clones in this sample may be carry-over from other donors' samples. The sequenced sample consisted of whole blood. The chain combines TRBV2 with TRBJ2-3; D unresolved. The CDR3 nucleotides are TGTGCCAGCAGTGCTGAACATAGCACAGATACGCAGTATTTT. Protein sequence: CASSAEHSTDTQYF.